This is a list of T cell receptor beta chains from one sample in a study of cytomegalovirus exposure and HLA in healthy donors. The table came from immunoSEQ multiplex PCR; TCRdb's copy has only in-frame clones and leaves some out. The table records 150,000 to 200,000 clones, roughly 78% of them present only once. Material: PBMCs. These receptors were taken from a woman younger than 45 in good health and CMV-seropositive. Both conserved end residues are part of each CDR3. Each record gives: D gene, V gene, clone size, J gene, CDR3 protein, CDR3 DNA. D genes are given only for firm matches. Clone size is stated in some rows and not others, as once, few, many or a class when expanded.

-,TRBV4-1,-,TRBJ2-2,CASSLNVGRYTGELFF,TGCGCCAGCAGCCTAAACGTGGGCAGATACACCGGGGAGCTGTTTTTT
TRBD2,TRBV5-4,-,TRBJ2-2,CASRTGLAGGNTGELFF,TGTGCCAGCCGAACGGGACTAGCGGGGGGAAACACCGGGGAGCTGTTTTTT
TRBD1,TRBV4-3,few,TRBJ2-7,CASSQVGHSTGTGGHEQYF,TGCGCCAGCAGCCAAGTGGGACATTCGACCGGGACAGGGGGCCACGAGCAGTACTTC
TRBD1,TRBV13,-,TRBJ2-7,CASSPPDRGYEQYF,TGTGCCAGCAGCCCACCGGACAGGGGATACGAGCAGTACTTC
-,TRBV25-1,-,TRBJ2-5,CASSKLEETQYF,TGTGCCAGCAGTAAACTAGAGGAGACCCAGTACTTC
TRBD1,TRBV27,-,TRBJ1-6,CASSLIAGTGVSPLHF,TGTGCCAGCAGTTTAATTGCGGGAACAGGGGTTTCACCCCTCCACTTT
TRBD2,TRBV5-6,-,TRBJ2-1,CASRLSLAGVDEQFF,TGTGCCAGCAGGTTGTCGCTAGCGGGAGTGGATGAGCAGTTCTTC
TRBD1,TRBV6-5,-,TRBJ2-7,CASSLGGTGVYEQYF,TGTGCCAGCTCTCTAGGAGGGACAGGGGTGTACGAGCAGTACTTC
-,TRBV6-1,-,TRBJ2-1,CASSLRGLTNEQFF,TGTGCCAGCAGTCTCCGAGGCCTGACGAATGAGCAGTTCTTC
TRBD2,TRBV9,-,TRBJ2-1,CASSGTGTSGSSSYNEQFF,TGTGCCAGCAGCGGGACCGGGACTAGCGGCTCTTCTTCCTACAATGAGCAGTTCTTC
-,TRBV19,-,TRBJ1-4,CASSARDGRGEKLFF,TGTGCCAGTAGTGCGAGGGACGGCCGGGGGGAAAAACTGTTTTTT
-,TRBV5-1,-,TRBJ2-7,CASHRDTVSSYEQYF,TGCGCCAGCCACCGGGACACGGTGTCCTCCTACGAGCAGTACTTC
-,TRBV18,-,TRBJ1-3,CASSPRVQGSGNTIYF,TGTGCCAGCTCACCACGCGTGCAGGGGTCTGGAAACACCATATATTTT
TRBD1,TRBV5-1,-,TRBJ1-2,CASSSGGRLLYGYTF,TGCGCCAGCAGCTCAGGGGGCAGGCTTCTGTATGGCTACACCTTC
-,TRBV19,-,TRBJ1-1,CASRVYLWHPNTEAFF,TGTGCCAGTAGAGTATATTTGTGGCACCCGAACACTGAAGCTTTCTTT
-,TRBV29-1,-,TRBJ2-3,CSVETPRRMAQYF,TGCAGCGTTGAAACGCCCCGGAGGATGGCGCAGTATTTT
-,TRBV15,once,TRBJ1-1,CATSRVVNTEAFF,TGTGCCACCAGCAGAGTAGTGAACACTGAAGCTTTCTTT
-,TRBV6-5,-,TRBJ1-1,CASSYNGGEAFF,TGTGCCAGCAGTTATAATGGGGGGGAAGCTTTCTTT
-,TRBV7-9,-,TRBJ2-7,CATPGTGPYEQYF,TGTGCAACCCCCGGTACTGGTCCCTACGAGCAGTACTTC
-,TRBV25-1,-,TRBJ2-7,CASSGRGLSYEQYF,TGTGCCAGCAGTGGCCGGGGACTCTCCTACGAGCAGTACTTC
TRBD2,TRBV13,few,TRBJ2-3,CASSPEQRGGTDTQYF,TGTGCCAGCAGCCCTGAGCAGCGGGGAGGCACAGATACGCAGTATTTT
-,TRBV11-3,few,TRBJ2-3,CASSLARMRATDTQYF,TGTGCCAGCAGCTTAGCGAGAATGCGGGCCACAGATACGCAGTATTTT